Listed below are T cell receptor beta chains from one sample, sequenced in a study of blood T cells in healthy people across ages. MiXCR was run by TCRdb on the 5' RACE reads, yielding one entry per CDR3 protein. This table holds about 1.5 million distinct CDR3 sequences, about 42% found once. The specimen sequenced was blood. The receptors were gathered from a woman between 18 and 29 years old in good health. Both conserved end residues are part of each CDR3. The D gene is left open where the match is weak. Clone size appears in some rows only: once, few, many, or a class for an expanded clone.

clone size	D gene	V gene	J gene	CDR3 protein	CDR3 DNA
.	.	TRBV7-9	TRBJ2-2	CASSPKRKTGELFF	TGTGCCAGCAGCCCGAAGCGCAAAACCGGGGAGCTGTTTTTT
.	TRBD1	TRBV5-1	TRBJ1-5	CASSLGGQDNQPQHF	TGCGCCAGCAGCTTGGGCGGACAGGACAATCAGCCCCAGCATTTT
.	.	TRBV28	TRBJ2-5	CASSFHRGGQETQYF	TGTGCCAGCAGTTTTCACAGGGGGGGACAAGAGACCCAGTACTTC
.	.	TRBV12-3/TRBV12-4	TRBJ1-2	CASSFPQGYGYTF	TGTGCCAGCAGTTTCCCCCAGGGATATGGCTACACCTTC
once	TRBD2	TRBV28	TRBJ2-3	CASRSAGTSGSDTQYF	TGTGCCAGCAGGTCCGCCGGGACTAGCGGGTCAGATACGCAGTATTTT
.	TRBD2	TRBV7-6	TRBJ2-1	CASSLPGTSANEQFF	TGTGCCAGCAGCTTACCCGGGACTAGCGCCAATGAGCAGTTCTTC
.	.	TRBV6-2/TRBV6-3	TRBJ1-1	CASSSNRRNTEAFF	TGTGCCAGCAGTTCCAACAGGAGGAACACTGAAGCTTTCTTT
few	.	TRBV13	TRBJ1-2	CASSSNTDRPWGYTF	TGTGCCAGCAGCTCTAACACGGACCGTCCATGGGGCTACACCTTC
.	.	TRBV30	TRBJ1-1	CAWKGTRVAEAFF	TGTGCCTGGAAAGGGACTCGGGTGGCTGAAGCTTTCTTT
few	TRBD1	TRBV18	TRBJ1-2	CASSPNPGGMDGYTF	TGTGCCAGCTCACCGAATCCAGGGGGCATGGATGGCTACACCTTC
once	.	TRBV15	TRBJ1-5	CATSSLPGLGSNQPQHF	TGTGCCACCAGCAGCCTTCCGGGACTGGGGAGCAATCAGCCCCAGCATTTT
.	TRBD1	TRBV11-2	TRBJ2-2	CASSITQGFAGELFF	TGTGCCAGCAGCATAACACAGGGGTTTGCCGGGGAGCTGTTTTTT
.	TRBD2	TRBV20-1	TRBJ2-3	CSAPTSGSADTQYF	TGCAGTGCGCCGACTAGCGGGAGTGCAGATACGCAGTATTTT
.	.	TRBV18	TRBJ1-4	CASSPPQGFGEKLFF	TGTGCCAGCTCACCACCGCAGGGGTTTGGTGAAAAACTGTTTTTT
.	TRBD2	TRBV11-3	TRBJ2-1	CASSLGLAGGRDEQFF	TGTGCCAGCAGCTTAGGGCTAGCGGGAGGGCGCGATGAGCAGTTCTTC
few	.	TRBV2	TRBJ2-1	CASRVTADNEQFF	TGTGCCAGCAGGGTAACAGCCGACAATGAGCAGTTCTTC
.	.	TRBV12-3/TRBV12-4	TRBJ2-7	CASSFVQGGNYEQYF	TGTGCCAGCAGTTTTGTTCAGGGGGGTAACTACGAGCAGTACTTC
.	.	TRBV20-1	TRBJ2-5	CSSKKAGGETQYF	TGCAGTTCAAAGAAGGCGGGTGGGGAGACCCAGTACTTC
.	.	TRBV20-1	TRBJ1-5	CSASRRGGNQPQHF	TGCAGTGCCTCCCGACGGGGGGGAAATCAGCCCCAGCATTTT
once	.	TRBV7-9	TRBJ1-4	CASSPDGPETEKLFF	TGTGCCAGCAGCCCGGACGGCCCCGAAACCGAAAAACTGTTTTTT
.	.	TRBV4-2	TRBJ2-7	CASSRGAEYEQYF	TGTGCCAGCAGCCGGGGGGCCGAGTACGAGCAGTACTTC
once	TRBD1	TRBV9	TRBJ2-3	CASSVETGELADTQYF	TGTGCCAGCAGCGTAGAGACAGGGGAATTGGCAGATACGCAGTATTTT
few	TRBD2	TRBV3-1	TRBJ2-7	CAGSQDLGTNPNREQYF	TGTGCCGGCAGCCAAGATCTAGGGACTAACCCTAATCGGGAGCAGTACTTC
few	TRBD1	TRBV6-5	TRBJ1-2	CASSSRDSGGYGYTF	TGTGCCAGCAGTTCCAGGGACAGCGGCGGCTATGGCTACACCTTC
.	.	TRBV5-4	TRBJ1-2	CASSSGWTPDGYTF	TGTGCCAGCAGCTCTGGTTGGACTCCCGATGGCTACACCTTC
.	.	TRBV10-3	TRBJ1-2	CAIRDRRTGMDGYTF	TGTGCCATCAGGGACCGGCGAACAGGGATGGATGGCTACACCTTC
.	.	TRBV5-1	TRBJ1-2	CASSLDEPRTNYGYTF	TGCGCCAGCAGCTTGGACGAGCCCCGGACCAACTATGGCTACACCTTC
.	TRBD1	TRBV4-3	TRBJ1-2	CASSQEDREGHGYTF	TGCGCCAGCAGCCAAGAGGACAGGGAAGGCCATGGCTACACCTTC
.	.	TRBV6-2/TRBV6-3	TRBJ1-6	CASSVGGPGPPLHF	TGTGCCAGCAGTGTGGGCGGCCCGGGTCCACCCCTCCACTTT
few	TRBD1	TRBV4-1	TRBJ1-4	CASRPGPGQPMRKLFF	TGCGCCAGCAGGCCCGGACCGGGACAGCCGATGAGAAAACTGTTTTTT
few	.	TRBV30	TRBJ2-1	CAWSVLGEQFF	TGTGCCTGGAGTGTACTAGGGGAGCAGTTCTTC
.	TRBD1	TRBV3-1	TRBJ2-1	CASSRQGGNEQFF	TGTGCCAGCAGCAGACAGGGGGGCAATGAGCAGTTCTTC
.	TRBD1	TRBV7-2	TRBJ1-1	CASSAARDRVRKTEAFF	TGTGCCAGCAGCGCCGCTCGGGACAGGGTCCGAAAGACTGAAGCTTTCTTT
once	.	TRBV4-3	TRBJ1-2	CASGQETGYYGYTF	TGCGCCAGCGGCCAAGAAACAGGTTACTATGGCTACACCTTC
.	TRBD2	TRBV9	TRBJ2-1	CASSQTGGSSYNEQFF	TGTGCCAGCAGCCAAACCGGGGGGAGCTCCTACAATGAGCAGTTCTTC
.	.	TRBV27	TRBJ1-5	CASSLSAAYSNQPQHF	TGTGCCAGCAGTTTATCGGCAGCTTATAGCAATCAGCCCCAGCATTTT
.	.	TRBV4-3	TRBJ1-1	CASSPGDGVRAFF	TGCGCCAGCAGCCCCGGGGACGGGGTGCGGGCTTTCTTT
.	TRBD1	TRBV29-1	TRBJ1-1	CSVGGQGALPAFF	TGCAGCGTTGGAGGACAGGGCGCTCTTCCAGCTTTCTTT
many	.	TRBV10-3	TRBJ2-5	CAISDRQETQYF	TGTGCCATCAGTGATAGGCAAGAGACCCAGTACTTC
.	TRBD2	TRBV20-1	TRBJ2-1	CSADGSLAGGLNEQFF	TGCAGTGCAGATGGAAGTTTAGCGGGAGGGCTCAATGAGCAGTTCTTC
.	.	TRBV23-1	TRBJ1-2	CASSAPGDYTF	TGCGCCAGCAGTGCGCCAGGGGACTACACCTTC
.	.	TRBV12-3/TRBV12-4	TRBJ1-2	CASTLQENYGYTF	TGTGCCAGCACTTTACAGGAGAACTATGGCTACACCTTC
.	.	TRBV7-3	TRBJ1-1	CACTAAGKNTEAFF	TGTGCCTGCACCGCCGCGGGCAAGAACACTGAAGCTTTCTTT
.	.	TRBV5-1	TRBJ1-3	CASSEQGYGNTIYF	TGCGCCAGCAGCGAACAGGGTTATGGAAACACCATATATTTT